The T cell receptor beta chain described here comes from a study of regulatory T cells in long-lasting Graves disease (TCRdb year 2021). With respect to the entire study: In the newly diagnosed Graves' disease group, patients had been taking antithyroid drugs for less than 3 months. The study was registered as a clinical trial and conducted in China. A total of roughly 35 samples underwent TCR sequencing, from 13 patients with persistent Graves' disease and about 20 patients with newly diagnosed Graves' disease. Patients with persistent Graves' disease were compared with patients with newly diagnosed Graves' disease using TCR sequencing and RNA sequencing of peripheral blood.

The protocol used for the library was multiplex PCR. Reads for this sample came from an Illumina HiSeq 4000. TCR beta libraries were built with iRepertoire HTBI primers and Arm-PCR amplification of CDR3 regions. Gel purification was performed on PCR products prior to sequencing. Per the original workflow: Gene usage analysis of CDR3 amino acid clonotypes used the approximately 62 TRBV and 14 to 15 TRBJ segments found across samples. Filtered high-quality paired reads were merged into contigs using COPE and FqMerger. BLAST was used to align contigs to IMGT TRBV, TRBD and TRBJ reference genes, with CDR3 defined following IMGT. Clonotypes above 0.1% frequency were classified as highly expanded clones. Shannon entropy was used to measure repertoire diversity, and the Gini coefficient was used to measure V-J evenness. Public clonotypes were defined as clonotypes shared by more than one individual. The public reads were run again by TCRdb, first through fastp at Q25 and then through MiXCR, and only productive beta chains were kept. Records with the same CDR3 protein are collapsed into one entry carrying the most frequent genes and DNA. Here the V and J calls rest on TCRdb's processing, not on the authors' analysis. The sample records about 500,000 distinct CDR3 sequences, more than 10% of which are singletons. Jointly, the top ten make up 7.5% to 9% of the sample.

As concerns this clonotype: This clone's antigen is unknown. The input lacks base qualities; no much larger clone sits a single base away.

Relative to germline, V is missing 3 bases and J is missing 4 bases, with 8 bases of the junction outside any gene match. The CDR1 and CDR2 encoded by the germline V gene are MDHEN and SYDVKM. The CDR3 covers 15 residues, taking in both the cysteine and the phenylalanine. The only DNA kept is the CDR3, 45 bases in frame from the first base. According to the study, the label for this sample's time point signals: newly diagnosed GD, antithyroid drugs for less than 3 months. RNA was extracted from PBMCs in TRIzol for both TCR sequencing and RNA sequencing. The diagnosis of Graves' disease followed American Thyroid Association guidelines. Patients for the study were recruited at an endocrinology department in Xi'an, China. From each patient, about 9 milliliters of peripheral blood was collected into an EDTA anticoagulant tube. Ficoll Paque Plus density gradient separation was used to isolate PBMCs, and no further T cell sorting was done. An Agilent 2100 Bioanalyzer and agarose gel were used to check RNA quality, while a NanoDrop 2000 measured RNA concentration.

Points the paper makes about the study in general: Patients with persistent disease shared more public clonotypes (around 3,000) than newly diagnosed patients did (nearly 1,000). As a limitation, the authors acknowledged that the small sample size may reduce accuracy. TRBV28, TRBJ1-2 and TRBJ2-5 were preferentially used in persistent disease, while TRBV20-1 and TRBJ2-1 were favored in newly diagnosed disease. Compared with newly diagnosed patients, persistent Graves' disease patients had lower TCR Shannon entropy and fewer highly expanded clones, which suggests clonal expansion. Peripheral blood alone was examined, since thyroid tissue, which constituted the primary lesion, could not be accessed. Only the TCR beta chain was sequenced and analyzed.

The same sample was also studied in work on T cells in Graves' hyperthyroidism and ophthalmopathy. As described in the second report: A patient counted as having stable Graves' hyperthyroidism if no progression to ophthalmopathy occurred over 18 months of follow-up. Hyperthyroidism patients were newly diagnosed, with disease duration under 2 months, and aged 18 to 65 years. Any patient with an uncontrolled infection, another autoimmune disease, pregnancy or lactation was excluded. Diagnoses were based on clinical symptoms, serum thyroxine and TRAb, thyroid ultrasound and orbital computed tomography. The first round of RT-PCR for the TCR CDR3 was performed with the HTBI primer set and the Qiagen OneStep RT-PCR kit. Blood samples also contained most of the expanded thyroid clonotypes (frequency above 0.001), which suggests that blood repertoires may reflect thyroid immune responses. Ophthalmopathy was separated from stable hyperthyroidism by a 13 V-J signature model, with about 88% sensitivity and approximately 84% specificity obtained in cross-validation and 80%/75% obtained in testing. In validation, the model predicted progression to ophthalmopathy with roughly 70% sensitivity and around 72% specificity, a median of approximately 6.7 months before onset. To identify TCR V-J signatures that set the groups apart, the researchers used a discovery cohort of 100 patients, made up of 40 to 45 with Graves' ophthalmopathy and some 60 with stable Graves' hyperthyroidism. Prospective prediction of ophthalmopathy was tested in an independent validation cohort of 18 to 20 hyperthyroidism patients and 15 to 17 patients who later progressed to ophthalmopathy. For training and testing, the 80 to 100 patients in the discovery cohort were randomly divided in a 7:3 ratio. The study also compared thyroid tissue and blood T-cell repertoires from roughly 6 Graves' hyperthyroidism patients. Once sampling was done, hyperthyroidism patients were given methimazole at a starting dose of 30 mg daily, whereas ophthalmopathy patients were given high-dose intravenous methylprednisolone. A second multiplex PCR round built the libraries, followed by size selection and purification. Paired-end sequencing of the libraries was performed with 100 bp reads on an Illumina HiSeq2000. SOAPnuke was used to process the raw data, with reads discarded if the reads contained adapters or uncalled bases, had a mean Phred below 15, or lacked an exact constant-primer or identifier match. High-quality paired reads were merged with COPE v1.2.5, and unique nucleotide sequences were defined as clonotypes. MiTCR v1.1 was used to align the clonotypes against IMGT TRBV, TRBD and TRBJ reference segments. Analysis was restricted to V-J combinations with a frequency above 0.0001, which covered just over 98% of repertoires. The TCS score was defined as the ratio of F50 (clonal expansion) to E x V (chaos), calculated using BLOSUM62-based TCRdist between CDR3 peptides within each V-J. Welch's t-statistics and random forest reduced roughly 530 V-J features to about 13, which were used in a naive Bayes classifier (R e1071). Sample size was not statistically predetermined, and blinding of investigators to group allocation was not performed. According to the paper, TCR Vbeta CDR3 sequencing was carried out on 120 to 150 peripheral blood samples, which came from fewer than 50 ophthalmopathy, around 74 hyperthyroidism and 17 progressor patients.

This specimen consisted of peripheral blood mononuclear cells (PBMCs), obtained at new diagnosis, from a patient treated with antithyroid drugs. This TCR derives from a woman between 25 and 40 years old with Graves disease. Donor details come from another sample of the same person, matched by shared clones. The sequence joins TRBV28 to TRBJ2-7; 8 of the junction bases match TRBD1. The sequenced DNA is TGTGCCAGCAGTTTTGGGCAGGGGGCGAGTTACGAGCAGTACTTC. It codes for CASSFGQGASYEQYF. Reference TRBV28 and TRBJ2-7 genes cover what lies past the CDR3, so the full variable domain is DVKVTQSSRYLVKRTGEKVFLECVQDMDHENMFWYRQDPGLGLRLIYFSYDVKMKEKGDIPEGYSVSREKKERFSLILESASTNQTSMYLCASSFGQGASYEQYFGPGTRLTVT.